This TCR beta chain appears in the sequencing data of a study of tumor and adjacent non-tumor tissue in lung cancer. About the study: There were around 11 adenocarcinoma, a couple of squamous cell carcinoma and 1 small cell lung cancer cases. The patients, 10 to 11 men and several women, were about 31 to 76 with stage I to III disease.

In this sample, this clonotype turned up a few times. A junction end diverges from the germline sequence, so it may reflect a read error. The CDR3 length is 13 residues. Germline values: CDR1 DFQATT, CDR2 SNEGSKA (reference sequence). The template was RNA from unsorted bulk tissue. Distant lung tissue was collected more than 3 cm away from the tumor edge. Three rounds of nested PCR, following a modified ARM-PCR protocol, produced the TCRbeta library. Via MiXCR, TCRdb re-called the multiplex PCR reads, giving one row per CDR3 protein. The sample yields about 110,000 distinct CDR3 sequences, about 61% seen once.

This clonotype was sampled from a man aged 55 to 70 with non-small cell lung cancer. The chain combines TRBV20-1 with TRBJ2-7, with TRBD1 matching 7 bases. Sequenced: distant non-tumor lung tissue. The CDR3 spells CSARDRATYEQYF. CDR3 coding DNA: TGCAGTGCAAGAGACAGGGCGACCTACGAGCAGTACTTC.